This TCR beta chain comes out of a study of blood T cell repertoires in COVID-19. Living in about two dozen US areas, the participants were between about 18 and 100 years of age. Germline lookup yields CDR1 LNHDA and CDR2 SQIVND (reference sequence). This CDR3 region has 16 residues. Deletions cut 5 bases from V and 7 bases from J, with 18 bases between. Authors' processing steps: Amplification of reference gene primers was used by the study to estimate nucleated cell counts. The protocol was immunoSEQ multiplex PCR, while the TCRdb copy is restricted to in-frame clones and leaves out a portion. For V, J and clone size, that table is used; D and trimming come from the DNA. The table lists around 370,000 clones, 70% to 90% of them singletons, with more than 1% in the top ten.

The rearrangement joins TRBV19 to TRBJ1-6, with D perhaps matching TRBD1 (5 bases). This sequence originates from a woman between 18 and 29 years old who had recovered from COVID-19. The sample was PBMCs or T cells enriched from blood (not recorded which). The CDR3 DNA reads TGTGCCAGTAGTGATCCCCTGCCTCGACAGAATTCACCCCTCCACTTT. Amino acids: CASSDPLPRQNSPLHF.